These 14 T cell receptor beta chains came from one sample sequenced in a study of blood T cell repertoires in COVID-19. Sequencing was performed with immunoSEQ multiplex PCR; in TCRdb, only in-frame clones are kept and a portion is missing. The table shows 63,000 or so clones, with roughly 80% occurring only once. The source material was peripheral blood. These receptors all come from a human donor in a cohort sampled during active COVID-19.

The chain links TRBV3-1 (or the pseudogene TRBV3-2) to TRBJ1-5; D is uncertain. CDR3 length: 14 residues. Per germline, CDR1 LGHDT and CDR2 YNNKEL (reference sequence). Between the trimmed V and J ends, which lost 1 base and 4 bases, there was a span of 8 bases. This CDR3 is CASSQVSGNQPQHF. DNA of the CDR3: TGTGCCAGCAGCCAAGTCTCGGGGAATCAGCCCCAGCATTTT.

The sample holds one count of this clone. The gene calls are TRBV2 and TRBJ2-6; D unresolved. The germline gives CDR1 SNHLY, CDR2 FYNNEI. The CDR3 covers 17 residues. Trimming cost V 2 bases and J 0 bases, with 11 bases left between them. The CDR3 spells CASSESRLNSGANVLTF. CDR3 nucleotides: TGTGCCAGCAGTGAATCCAGGCTAAACTCTGGGGCCAACGTCCTGACTTTC.

The V call is TRBV11-3, the J call TRBJ1-1; 7 nucleotides agree with TRBD1. Germline loops: CDR1 SGHNT, CDR2 YENEEA. J lost 5 bases, V lost 5 bases, and 8 bases had no gene match. The CDR3 sequence is 14 residues long. The CDR3 sequence is CASSTETGRTEAFF. In nucleotides, the CDR3 is TGTGCCAGCAGCACTGAGACAGGGCGTACTGAAGCTTTCTTT.

This chain joins TRBV11-3 and TRBJ2-2; 9 bases fit TRBD2. Germline trimming cut 3 bases from V and 5 bases from J; bases unmatched to any gene: 4. Per germline, CDR1 SGHNT and CDR2 YENEEA. The CDR3 loop spans 15 amino acids. This chain's CDR3 is CASSFLAGGTGELFF. The CDR3 nucleotides read TGTGCCAGCAGCTTTTTGGCGGGGGGGACCGGGGAGCTGTTTTTT.

CDR3: CASSLQRGAGTDTQYF. The DNA of the CDR3 is TGTGCCAGCAGTCTCCAGCGGGGGGCAGGCACAGATACGCAGTATTTT. The chain is built from TRBV2 and TRBJ2-3; 9 nucleotides align to TRBD2. Germline CDR1 is SNHLY and CDR2 is FYNNEI. V shed 5 bases and J 1 base; nucleotides not matched to a gene: 7. The CDR3 totals 16 residues.

The rearrangement uses TRBV9 and TRBJ2-2; TRBD2 is a possible D gene (6 bases). Looked up from germline, CDR1 is SGDLS and CDR2 is YYNGEE. The germline V and J ends were trimmed by 6 bases and 6 bases, with 12 bases remaining between them. The CDR3 loop spans 13 amino acids. For the CDR3, the DNA is TGTGCCAGCACCATCGGAGGGGCCGGGGAGCTGTTTTTT. It specifies CASTIGGAGELFF.

This clone was seen only once. This chain uses TRBV5-6 with TRBJ2-1, with 7 positions matching TRBD2. This CDR3 has 15 residues. Germline CDR1 and CDR2: SGHDT and YYEEEE. Trimming took 2 bases from V and 4 from J; bases not matched to a gene: 6. The CDR3 sequence is CASSLRLATYNEQFF. The CDR3 DNA reads TGTGCCAGCAGCTTAAGACTAGCAACGTACAATGAGCAGTTCTTC. Using reference TRBV5-6 and TRBJ2-1 for the parts outside the CDR3, the full variable domain is DAGVTQSPTHLIKTRGQQVTLRCSPKSGHDTVSWYQQALGQGPQFIFQYYEEEERQRGNFPDRFSGHQFPNYSSELNVNALLLGDSALYLCASSLRLATYNEQFFGPGTRLTVL.

The chain carries TRBV30 and TRBJ1-3; D gene ambiguous. Germline CDR1 GTSNPN, CDR2 SVGIG (reference sequence). Trimming shortened V by 2 bases and J by 3 bases, and 11 bases separated the two germline ends. The CDR3 extends over 14 amino acids. The CDR3 loop is CAWSTGFGGNTIYF. The CDR3 nucleotides read TGTGCCTGGAGTACCGGTTTCGGTGGAAACACCATATATTTT.

V is TRBV7-8 and J is TRBJ2-7; maybe TRBD1 (6 bases). V lost 5 bases and J 3 bases, leaving 20 bases between the germline ends. CDR3 size: 16 residues. Germline CDR1 is SGHVS and CDR2 is FQNEAQ. DNA for the CDR3: TGTGCCAGCAGCCGGGACACCCAAAGCGCCTACTACGAGCAGTACTTC. Its translation is CASSRDTQSAYYEQYF.

This clone has a single count. The rearrangement links TRBV7-6 to TRBJ2-5; D is perhaps TRBD2 (5 bases). The CDR3 runs to 16 residues. CDR1 is SGHVS and CDR2 is FNYEAQ in the germline V gene. V was shortened by 0 bases and J by 0 bases, with 11 bases between the two germline ends. The CDR3 is CASSLALRAYQETQYF. CDR3 DNA sequence: TGTGCCAGCAGCTTAGCGTTGAGGGCGTACCAAGAGACCCAGTACTTC.

This chain uses TRBV9 with TRBJ1-1, with no clear D. This CDR3 is 14 amino acids long. V shed 0 bases and J shed 5 bases, with 11 bases lying between them. Looked up from germline, CDR1 is SGDLS and CDR2 is YYNGEE. The CDR3 spells CASSVGQRWTEAFF. The CDR3 DNA sequence: TGTGCCAGCAGCGTAGGACAAAGGTGGACTGAAGCTTTCTTT.

This sequence joins TRBV18 and TRBJ1-2, with 8 bases that match TRBD1. The trim removed 2 bases at V and 6 bases at J, leaving 14 bases unmatched. Germline assignment: CDR1 KGHSH and CDR2 LQKENI. This CDR3 has 17 residues. The CDR3: CASSPSQGALSWNGYTF. The DNA for the CDR3 is TGTGCCAGCTCACCAAGCCAGGGGGCGCTTTCCTGGAATGGCTACACCTTC.

This clone was detected a few times. This chain joins TRBV9 and TRBJ1-3, with 7 bases that match TRBD1. V dropped 0 bases and J dropped 3; count of bases not matched to a gene: 3. Germline V gene data show CDR1 as SGDLS and CDR2 as YYNGEE. The CDR3 is 15 amino acids. CDR3 sequence reads: CASSVEGAYGNTIYF. Written as DNA, the CDR3 is TGTGCCAGCAGCGTAGAGGGGGCGTATGGAAACACCATATATTTT.

The rearrangement joins TRBV4-1 to TRBJ1-5; 7 bases are a match to TRBD1. The germline gives CDR1 MGHRA, CDR2 YSYEKL. J gave up 6 bases and V 5 bases, and 13 bases lay outside the gene matches. This CDR3 contains 16 residues. The CDR3 DNA reads as TGCGCCAGCAGCTCCATCAGGGGGGCGAGGGCTCAGCCCCAGCATTTT. Translated, it gives CASSSIRGARAQPQHF.